The clone carrying this T cell receptor beta chain was counted between two and nine times. What it recognizes is unknown. Clinical symptoms, serum thyroxine, TRAb, thyroid ultrasound and orbital computed tomography informed diagnoses. The PBMCs were taken from under 12 ml of fresh peripheral blood. Amplification yielded TCR beta CDR3 regions, with RNA transcripts as the source. The HTBI primer set drove a first-round RT-PCR of the TCR CDR3. MiXCR, applied by TCRdb to the multiplex PCR reads, yields one record per CDR3 protein. This sample carries 400,000 or so distinct CDR3 sequences, about 14% of them seen once, and the ten largest clones take approximately 27%. The CDR3 has 16 amino acids. V dropped 3 bases and J dropped 4; count of bases not matched to a gene: 8. Germline V CDR1 and CDR2: DFQATT, SNEGSKA (reference sequence). This sample is drawn from a study of T cells in Graves' hyperthyroidism and ophthalmopathy.

Study-wide results and caveats: Most clonotypes that expanded in the thyroid above 0.001 also showed up in blood. Patients with ophthalmopathy were separated from those with stable hyperthyroidism by a 13 V-J model.

This sequence was found in a man aged 50 or older with Graves' ophthalmopathy. The sequenced sample consisted of blood. The V gene is TRBV20-1, the J gene TRBJ2-3; 12 bases fit TRBD2. The CDR3 DNA is TGCAGTGCTAGGAGGCTAGCGGGAGGGCCTGCAGATACGCAGTATTTT. It yields the protein CSARRLAGGPADTQYF.